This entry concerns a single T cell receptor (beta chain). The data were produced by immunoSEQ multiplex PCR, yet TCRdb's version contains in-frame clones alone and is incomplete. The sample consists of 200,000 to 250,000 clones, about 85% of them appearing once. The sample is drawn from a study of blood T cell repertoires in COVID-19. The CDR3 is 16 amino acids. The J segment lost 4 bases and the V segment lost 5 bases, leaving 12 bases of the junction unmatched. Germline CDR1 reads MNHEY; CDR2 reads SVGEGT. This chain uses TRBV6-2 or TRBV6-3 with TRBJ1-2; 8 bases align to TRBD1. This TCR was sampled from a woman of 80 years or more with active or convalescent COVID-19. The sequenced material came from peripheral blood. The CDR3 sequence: CASSPRGTGVFYGYTF. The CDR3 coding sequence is TGTGCCAGCAGTCCGCGAGGGACAGGAGTTTTCTATGGCTACACCTTC.